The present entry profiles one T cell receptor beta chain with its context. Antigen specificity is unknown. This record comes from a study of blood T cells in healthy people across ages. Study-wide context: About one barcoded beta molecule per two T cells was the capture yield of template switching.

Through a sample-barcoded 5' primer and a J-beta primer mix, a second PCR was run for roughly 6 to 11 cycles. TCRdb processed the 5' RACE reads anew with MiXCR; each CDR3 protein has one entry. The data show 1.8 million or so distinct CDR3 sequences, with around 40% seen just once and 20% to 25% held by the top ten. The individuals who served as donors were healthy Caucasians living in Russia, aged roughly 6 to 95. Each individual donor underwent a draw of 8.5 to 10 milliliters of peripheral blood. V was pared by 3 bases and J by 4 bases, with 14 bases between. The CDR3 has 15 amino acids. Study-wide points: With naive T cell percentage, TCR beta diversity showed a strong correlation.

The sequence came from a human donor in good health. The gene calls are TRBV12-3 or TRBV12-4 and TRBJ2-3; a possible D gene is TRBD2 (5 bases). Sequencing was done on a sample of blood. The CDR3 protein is CASSFGGSEADTQYF. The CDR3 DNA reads TGTGCCAGCAGTTTTGGCGGTAGCGAGGCAGATACGCAGTATTTT.